These 16 T cell receptor beta chains share one sample of origin, sequenced in a study of T cell clonality in common variable immunodeficiency. Antigens for these TCRs are unknown. Here immunoSEQ multiplex PCR was the method, and the copy in TCRdb shows in-frame clones only, minus some. Recorded here are 25,000 to 35,000 clones, none singletons. General study findings and limits: Common variable immunodeficiency TCR beta sequences reportedly had fewer deletions and N-nucleotide insertions.

Sequencing was done on a sample of peripheral blood mononuclear cells. These receptors all stem from a human donor with common variable immunodeficiency.

This clone was found a few times. The DNA ends 3 residues before the CDR3 does, and the rest of the CDR3 is filled in from the germline J gene. The V gene is TRBV19, the J gene TRBJ1-1; D is ambiguous. Trimming shortened V by 0 bases and J by 1 base, and 9 bases separated the two germline ends. CDR3 length: 15 residues. In germline, CDR1 is LNHDA, CDR2 SQIVND (reference sequence). The part of the CDR3 DNA that was read is TGTGCCAGTAGTATAGAGGCAGGAGGGAACACTGAA. This sequence encodes CASSIEAGGNTE. The full CDR3 reads CASSIEAGGNTEAFF.

Regarding this clone: The read falls 3 residues short of the CDR3 end, and the missing part is taken from the germline J gene. The rearrangement links TRBV5-6 to TRBJ2-1; D may be TRBD1 (6 bases). The CDR3 contains 15 residues. The V and J ends lost 0 bases and 4 bases respectively, with 11 bases between them. The germline CDR1 and CDR2 sequences are SGHDT and YYEEEE. The CDR3 here is CASSLDQGPYNEQFF. CDR3 bases read: TGTGCCAGCAGCTTGGATCAGGGGCCTTACAATGAG.

This clone appeared a few times. Read data end 3 residues before the CDR3 end; the end is taken from the germline J gene. This chain uses TRBV30 with TRBJ1-2; no definite D call. Trimming removed 3 bases at V and 2 bases at J, with 19 bases between. The CDR3 runs to 16 residues. The germline V gene has CDR1 GTSNPN and CDR2 SVGIG (reference sequence). This CDR3 is CAWRFRSTGGNYGYTF. Incomplete CDR3 DNA: TGTGCCTGGAGGTTCCGGAGCACCGGCGGAAACTATGGC.

A note on this clone: The read comes to an end 3 residues before the CDR3 does, leaving the germline J gene to fill in the end. The chain uses TRBV6-2 or TRBV6-3 and TRBJ1-2; D ambiguous. The V and J ends lost 0 bases and 4 bases respectively, with 15 bases between them. Germline V CDR1 and CDR2: MNHEY, SVGEGT. The CDR3 loop spans 16 amino acids. CDR3 sequence: CASSYSSVVVLYGYTF. CDR3 DNA, as far as it was read: TGTGCCAGCAGTTACTCGTCCGTAGTGGTCCTCTATGGC.

At least ten counts were recorded for this clone. The sequenced fragment ends 3 residues before the CDR3 boundary, so the rest is inferred from the germline J gene. V is TRBV20-1 and J is TRBJ1-2, with 9 bases lining up with TRBD1. CDR3 length: 14 amino acids. Per the germline V gene, CDR1 is DFQATT and CDR2 is SNEGSKA (reference sequence). The ends lost 3 bases at V and 1 base at J; junction bases unmatched: 3. CDR3 protein: CSASKGQGNYGYTF. Partial CDR3 DNA: TGCAGTGCTAGCAAGGGACAGGGTAACTATGGC.

In the case of this clone: The missing CDR3 end, 3 residues past where the read stops, is filled in from the germline J gene. V usage is TRBV7-2 and J usage is TRBJ1-2; 8 nucleotides line up with TRBD1. Germline CDR1 reads SGHTA; CDR2 reads FQGNSA. The J segment lost 4 bases and the V segment lost 5 bases, leaving 6 bases of the junction unmatched. This CDR3 has 14 amino acids. Here the CDR3 reads CASSGTGISYGYTF. CDR3 bases read: TGTGCCAGCAGCGGGACAGGAATATCCTATGGC.

In this sample, this clone turned up many times. From the germline J gene comes the end of the CDR3, since the read stops 3 residues before it. The V gene is TRBV5-4, the J gene TRBJ2-7; 8 bases fit TRBD1. V lost 3 bases and J lost 0; bases outside the gene matches: 2. CDR1 is SGHNT, CDR2 YYREEE, per germline (reference sequence). This CDR3 contains 14 residues. CDR3 amino acids: CASSWTGNSYEQYF. Incomplete CDR3 DNA: TGTGCCAGCAGCTGGACAGGGAACTCCTACGAG.

As to this clone: With the read ending 3 residues before the CDR3 end, the germline J gene is used to fill in that end. V is TRBV19 and J is TRBJ1-2; 7 nucleotides agree with TRBD1. Germline V gene data show CDR1 as LNHDA and CDR2 as SQIVND (reference sequence). J gave up 3 bases and V 5 bases, and 6 bases lay outside the gene matches. The CDR3 is made up of 14 amino acids. CDR3 region: CASSSTGAHYGYTF. The DNA read from the CDR3 is TGTGCCAGTAGTTCAACAGGGGCCCACTATGGC.

This clone was detected a few times. The read ends 3 residues before the CDR3 terminus; that terminus is restored from the germline J gene. The rearrangement links TRBV6-1 to TRBJ1-2; D may be TRBD1 (6 bases). CDR1 is MNHNS, CDR2 SASEGT, per germline. This CDR3 is 14 amino acids long. Trimming pared 3 bases from V and 7 bases from J, leaving 15 bases between. The CDR3 loop reads CASSDTGRAGGYTF. The sequenced CDR3 bases are TGTGCCAGCAGTGACACAGGGAGGGCGGGTGGC.

This clone was seen ten or more times. The CDR3 end is not reached by the read, which stops 3 residues before it; the germline J gene fills it in. The rearrangement uses TRBV18 and TRBJ1-1, with a possible D match to TRBD1 (6 bases). Trimming left V 3 bases short and J 1 base short, with 12 bases between. The CDR3 spans 15 residues. Germline CDR1 and CDR2: KGHSH and LQKENI. The covered CDR3 bases are TGTGCCAGCTCACCGATACAGGGAAGGAACACTGAA. Translated, it gives CASSPIQGRNTE. The full CDR3 protein is CASSPIQGRNTEAFF.

This clone appeared many times. The read comes to an end 3 residues before the CDR3 does, leaving the germline J gene to fill in the end. The chain carries TRBV30 and TRBJ1-1; D might be TRBD1 (5 bases). The CDR3 loop spans 13 amino acids. Germline V gene data show CDR1 as GTSNPN and CDR2 as SVGIG (reference sequence). The V and J ends lost 4 bases and 2 bases respectively, with 11 bases between them. CDR3 DNA, as far as it was read: TGTGCCTGGAAGTTAGGGGTTAACACTGAA. The encoded protein is CAWKLGVNTE. The full CDR3 reads CAWKLGVNTEAFF.

There are many counts of this clone. The read falls 3 residues short of the CDR3 end, and the missing part is taken from the germline J gene. The chain joins TRBV7-3 to TRBJ2-7; 7 nucleotides agree with TRBD1. Germline values: CDR1 SGHTA, CDR2 FQGTGA. CDR3 size: 13 residues. V shed 5 bases, J shed 6 bases, and the junction held 7 bases outside the gene matches. The CDR3 sequence is CASSQGQSLEQYF. The CDR3 DNA, read in part, is TGTGCCAGCAGCCAGGGACAGAGTCTCGAG.

This clone was found a few times. The read finishes 3 residues shy of the CDR3 end, and the germline J gene is used to complete it. The chain carries TRBV7-9 and TRBJ1-6; 8 bases align to TRBD1. J gave up 5 bases and V 5 bases, and 2 bases lay outside the gene matches. The CDR3 has 14 amino acids. Per the germline V gene, CDR1 is SEHNR and CDR2 is FQNEAQ (reference sequence). This CDR3 is CASSPDRDNSPLHF. The CDR3 DNA, read in part, is TGTGCCAGCAGCCCGGACAGGGATAATTCACCC. Combining the CDR3 with reference TRBV7-9 and TRBJ1-6 gives the whole variable domain DTGVSQNPRHKITKRGQNVTFRCDPISEHNRLYWYRQTLGQGPEFLTYFQNEAQLEKSRLLSDRFSAERPKGSFSTLEIQRTEQGDSAMYLCASSPDRDNSPLHFGNGTRLTVT.

This clone was recorded at least ten times. The CDR3 end is not reached by the read, which stops 3 residues before it; the germline J gene fills it in. This sequence joins TRBV5-4 and TRBJ2-1; perhaps TRBD2 as D (6 bases). Germline CDR1 SGHNT, CDR2 YYREEE (reference sequence). The V end lost 2 bases, the J end lost 9 bases, and 12 bases lay between the germline ends. The CDR3 totals 13 residues. This CDR3 is CASSFSQGGEQFF. The part of the CDR3 DNA that was read is TGTGCCAGCAGCTTTAGCCAGGGAGGTGAG.

There are a few counts of this clone. The CDR3 end is not reached by the read, which stops 3 residues before it; the germline J gene fills it in. This chain connects TRBV30 to TRBJ1-4, with D possibly TRBD1 on 6 matching bases. The ends were cut back, 8 bases at V and 4 bases at J, with 14 bases in the middle. Germline V gene lookup returns CDR1 GTSNPN and CDR2 SVGIG (reference sequence). CDR3 length: 13 amino acids. The CDR3 bases that were read are TGTGCCATACAGGGATCGGGTAATGAAAAA. As protein: CAIQGSGNEK. The full-length CDR3 reads as CAIQGSGNEKLFF. Full variable domain (outside the CDR3, taken from reference TRBV30 and TRBJ1-4): SQTIHQWPATLVQPVGSPLSLECTVEGTSNPNLYWYRQAAGRGLQLLFYSVGIGQISSEVPQNLSASRPQDRQFILSSKKLLLSDSGFYLCAIQGSGNEKLFFGSGTQLSVL.

This clone was counted only a few times. The missing CDR3 end, 3 residues past where the read stops, is filled in from the germline J gene. V usage is TRBV18 and J usage is TRBJ1-6, with 7 positions matching TRBD1. This CDR3 has 13 residues. Per germline, CDR1 KGHSH and CDR2 LQKENI. J was trimmed by 9 bases and V by 8 bases; bases with no gene match: 7. The DNA read from the CDR3 is TGTGCCAGCCTAGGACAGGCGGGTTCACCC. Translation gives CASLGQAGSP. The CDR3 reads in full as CASLGQAGSPLHF. The full variable domain, completed using reference TRBV18 and TRBJ1-6, is NAGVMQNPRHLVRRRGQEARLRCSPMKGHSHVYWYRQLPEEGLKFMVYLQKENIIDESGMPKERFSAEFPKEGPSILRIQQVVRGDSAAYFCASLGQAGSPLHFGNGTRLTVT.